The T cell receptor beta chain under discussion was sequenced for a study of blood T cells in healthy people across ages. Whole-study results and caveats: With unsorted PBMCs, a conclusive comparison of naive versus antigen-experienced cells was not possible.

This clonotype has just a few counts. The antigen remains unidentified. The germline CDR1 and CDR2 sequences are LGHNA and YSLEER. This CDR3 has 13 residues. Trimming took 1 base from V and 11 from J, leaving 14 bases between them. Drawing of peripheral blood yielded about 9.6 milliliters from each donor. Every sample gave at least 5.5 micrograms of total RNA when it was extracted. A second PCR of roughly 7 to 11 cycles used a sample-barcoded 5' primer and a J-beta primer mix. All cDNA molecules were each tagged by a template-switch adaptor with 12 random nucleotides. TCRdb re-called the 5' RACE reads through MiXCR, storing one row per CDR3 protein. Of 650,000 to 1,000,000 distinct CDR3 sequences listed, more than 35% are singletons.

The material sequenced was blood. The rearrangement joins TRBV4-3 to TRBJ2-5, with a possible D match to TRBD1 (6 bases). The receptor was derived from a man older than 75 in good health. CDR3 bases: TGCGCCAGCAGCCAAGGGACAGTGAATGAGCAGTACTTC. Its translation: CASSQGTVNEQYF.